Below, 25 T cell receptor beta chains from the same sample are listed, as sequenced in a study of blood T cell repertoires in COVID-19. The repertoire was sequenced with immunoSEQ multiplex PCR; TCRdb's copy has only in-frame clones and lacks some. This table has roughly 220,000 clones, about 87% appearing once. Sequences were obtained from PBMCs or T cells enriched from blood (not recorded which). The receptors were sampled from a woman in her 30s who had recovered from COVID-19.

The chain couples TRBV7-3 to TRBJ1-5, with D hard to call. V lost 5 bases and J lost 5, with 19 bases in between. CDR1 is SGHTA, CDR2 FQGTGA, per germline. The CDR3 spans 16 residues. CDR3 nucleotide sequence: TGTGCCAGCAGCCATCCGACCGGGTTTGGCTATCAGCCCCAGCATTTT. Amino acid sequence: CASSHPTGFGYQPQHF.

The chain recombines TRBV5-1 with TRBJ2-5; 9 nucleotides match TRBD2. Germline CDR1 and CDR2: SGHRS and YFSETQ. Trimming cost V 2 bases and J 2 bases; bases outside gene matches: 4. The CDR3 sequence is 15 residues long. CDR3 sequence: CASSLAGGQQETQYF. The CDR3 DNA reads TGCGCCAGCAGCTTAGCGGGGGGACAACAAGAGACCCAGTACTTC. Combining the CDR3 with reference TRBV5-1 and TRBJ2-5 gives the whole variable domain KAGVTQTPRYLIKTRGQQVTLSCSPISGHRSVSWYQQTPGQGLQFLFEYFSETQRNKGNFPGRFSGRQFSNSRSEMNVSTLELGDSALYLCASSLAGGQQETQYFGPGTRLLVL.

The chain uses TRBV7-8 and TRBJ2-5, with TRBD2 as a possible D gene (6 bases). CDR3 length: 15 residues. Germline V gene lookup returns CDR1 SGHVS and CDR2 FQNEAQ. Trimming took off 1 base at V and 1 base at J, with 10 bases between the two ends. The CDR3 spells CASSLGLAFQETQYF. The CDR3 region has the DNA TGTGCCAGCAGCTTAGGTCTAGCGTTCCAAGAGACCCAGTACTTC.

The chain employs TRBV6-2 or TRBV6-3 and TRBJ2-3; possibly TRBD2 for D (5 bases). CDR1 and CDR2 from the germline V gene are MNHEY and SVGEGT. The germline V and J ends were trimmed by 2 bases and 2 bases, with 11 bases remaining between them. This CDR3 has 15 amino acids. This chain's CDR3 is CASSYKPDYTDTQYF. The DNA of the CDR3 is TGTGCCAGCAGTTACAAGCCCGACTACACAGATACGCAGTATTTT.

The genes are TRBV7-9 and TRBJ1-4, with TRBD1 as a possible D gene (5 bases). V was trimmed by 2 bases and J by 1 base, leaving 5 bases between them. The CDR3 sequence is 14 residues long. The germline V gene has CDR1 SEHNR and CDR2 FQNEAQ (reference sequence). As DNA, the CDR3 is TGTGCCAGCAGCTTACAGGGAACTAATGAAAAACTGTTTTTT. The encoded protein is CASSLQGTNEKLFF.

The chain carries TRBV20-1 and TRBJ1-1; unclear D gene. V dropped 3 bases and J dropped 2 bases, with 7 bases sitting between them. CDR3 length equals 12 residues. CDR1 is DFQATT and CDR2 is SNEGSKA in the germline V gene (reference sequence). The CDR3 reads CSASDLNTEAFF. The DNA of the CDR3 is TGCAGTGCTAGTGACCTTAACACTGAAGCTTTCTTT.

The genes are TRBV3-1 (or the pseudogene TRBV3-2) and TRBJ2-5; D is uncertain. With 2 bases removed from V and 5 bases from J, the gap between germline ends came to 9 bases. Germline V gene lookup returns CDR1 LGHDT and CDR2 YNNKEL (reference sequence). The CDR3 runs to 13 residues. CDR3 nucleotides: TGTGCCAGCAGCCAATCAGCCGGGGAGACCCAGTACTTC. It encodes CASSQSAGETQYF.

This clone was detected only a few times. V usage is TRBV19 and J usage is TRBJ2-7; D is unclear. Trimming stripped 3 bases from V and 2 bases from J, with 2 bases between. The V gene's germline CDR1 is LNHDA and CDR2 SQIVND (reference sequence). The CDR3 is 11 amino acids. The DNA of the CDR3 is TGTGCCAGTAGTATTACCTACGAGCAGTACTTC. This sequence encodes CASSITYEQYF.

This chain uses TRBV27 with TRBJ1-6; D is possibly TRBD1 (6 bases). Germline assignment: CDR1 MNHEY and CDR2 SMNVEV (reference sequence). V was trimmed by 6 bases and J by 9 bases, leaving 18 bases between them. The CDR3 sequence is 15 residues long. The CDR3 loop reads CASSMKQGHTSPLHF. The CDR3 region has the DNA TGTGCCAGCAGCATGAAACAGGGCCACACTTCACCCCTCCACTTT.

The rearrangement links TRBV6-5 to TRBJ2-5; 9 bases map to TRBD2. CDR1 MNHEY and CDR2 SVGAGI come from the germline V gene. V gave up 2 bases and J gave up 2 bases; unmatched junction bases: 3. CDR3 length: 15 amino acids. The CDR3 loop is CASSYPLAGQETQYF. CDR3 nucleotides: TGTGCCAGCAGTTACCCCCTAGCGGGGCAAGAGACCCAGTACTTC.

This rearrangement joins TRBV11-2 to TRBJ2-7, with 10 bases that match TRBD2. CDR1 is SGHAT, CDR2 FQNNGV, per germline. CDR3 length: 13 residues. Trimming took 6 bases from V and 6 from J; bases not matched to a gene: 5. CDR3 residues: CASRSGGALEQYF. CDR3 in DNA: TGTGCCAGCAGAAGCGGGGGGGCCCTCGAGCAGTACTTC.

The CDR3 here is CASSFPPQEQYF. The CDR3 bases are TGTGCCAGCAGCTTTCCACCCCAGGAGCAGTACTTC. The rearrangement uses TRBV7-9 and TRBJ2-7; D call uncertain. CDR3 length: 12 amino acids. V was cut by 3 bases and J by 7 bases, with 10 bases left in between. Germline CDR1 and CDR2: SEHNR and FQNEAQ (reference sequence).

The chain uses TRBV5-1 and TRBJ2-2; 10 nucleotides line up with TRBD2. V dropped 1 base and J dropped 4; count of bases not matched to a gene: 4. Germline loops: CDR1 SGHRS, CDR2 YFSETQ. This CDR3 is built from 16 residues. The CDR3 loop is CASSLTSGVSTGELFF. In DNA form, the CDR3 reads TGCGCCAGCAGCTTGACTAGCGGGGTGAGCACCGGGGAGCTGTTTTTT.

This chain uses TRBV5-4 with TRBJ1-2, with TRBD1 matching over 9 bases. The CDR3 is 14 amino acids. Germline V gene lookup returns CDR1 SGHNT and CDR2 YYREEE (reference sequence). V lost 5 bases and J lost 2; bases outside the gene matches: 4. The CDR3 region is CASRQGQGNYGYTF. The DNA of the CDR3 is TGTGCCAGCAGACAAGGACAGGGGAACTATGGCTACACCTTC.

The gene calls are TRBV18 and TRBJ1-1; possible D gene TRBD1, 5 bases. CDR1 KGHSH and CDR2 LQKENI come from the germline V gene. There are 15 residues in the CDR3. The V end lost 3 bases, the J end lost 1 base, and 12 bases lay between the germline ends. As DNA, the CDR3 is TGTGCCAGCTCACCGGCAGTCGGGGGGAACACTGAAGCTTTCTTT. Its protein product is CASSPAVGGNTEAFF.

The genes are TRBV4-3 and TRBJ1-1; D is undetermined. The CDR3 loop spans 14 amino acids. Germline V lookup: CDR1 LGHNA, CDR2 YSLEER. V lost 6 bases, J lost 3 bases, and 14 bases lay in between. CDR3 loop: CASSLMVVDTEAFF. In nucleotides, the CDR3 is TGCGCCAGCAGTTTAATGGTAGTCGACACTGAAGCTTTCTTT.

Only one count was recorded for this clone. The chain recombines TRBV7-3 with TRBJ2-3, with 8 bases identical to TRBD1. This CDR3 contains 15 residues. Trimming removed 2 bases from V and 1 base from J; junction bases left unmatched: 2. Germline-derived CDR1 and CDR2 are SGHTA and FQGTGA. For the CDR3, the DNA is TGTGCCAGCAGCTTACAGGGACAGGGCACAGATACGCAGTATTTT. Its protein product is CASSLQGQGTDTQYF.

V and J are TRBV11-2 and TRBJ1-2; TRBD1 matches 7 bases. The CDR3 runs to 14 residues. V shed 3 bases, J shed 3 bases, and the junction held 4 bases outside the gene matches. Looked up from germline, CDR1 is SGHAT and CDR2 is FQNNGV. The CDR3 loop reads CASSFDRADYGYTF. DNA of the CDR3: TGTGCCAGCAGCTTCGACAGGGCCGACTATGGCTACACCTTC.

V is TRBV7-6 and J is TRBJ1-3, with a possible D match to TRBD1 (5 bases). There are 12 residues in the CDR3. Germline V gives CDR1 SGHVS, CDR2 FNYEAQ. V was pared by 11 bases and J by 4 bases, with 12 bases between. The CDR3 spells CAVRDVGNTIYF. CDR3 DNA sequence: TGTGCCGTCAGGGATGTAGGAAACACCATATATTTT.

This clone was observed a few times. J is TRBJ2-5 and V is TRBV27, with TRBD2 identical over 12 bases. CDR1 is MNHEY and CDR2 is SMNVEV in the germline V gene (reference sequence). V lost 5 bases and J lost 5; bases outside the gene matches: 6. This CDR3 is built from 15 residues. CDR3 DNA sequence: TGTGCCAGCAGTCCTAGCGGGGGGGCAGTGGAGACCCAGTACTTC. Protein: CASSPSGGAVETQYF.

The rearrangement uses TRBV7-8 and TRBJ1-1; the match to TRBD1 covers 8 bases. The CDR3 covers 13 residues. Unmatched junction bases numbered 3, after V lost 6 bases and J lost 3 bases. In germline, CDR1 is SGHVS, CDR2 FQNEAQ. As DNA, the CDR3 is TGTGCCAGCAGTCGACAGGGGCACACTGAAGCTTTCTTT. Its protein is CASSRQGHTEAFF.

The J gene is TRBJ2-3, the V gene TRBV7-2, with a possible D match to TRBD2 (5 bases). Germline CDR1 SGHTA, CDR2 FQGNSA. V was clipped by 3 bases and J by 7 bases, with 14 bases between them. CDR3 length: 14 amino acids. The CDR3 loop is CASSLPAVLHTQYF. In DNA form, the CDR3 reads TGTGCCAGCAGCTTGCCAGCGGTCCTTCATACGCAGTATTTT. The whole variable domain, remainder taken from reference TRBV7-2 and TRBJ2-3, is GAGVSQSPSNKVTEKGKDVELRCDPISGHTALYWYRQSLGQGLEFLIYFQGNSAPDKSGLPSDRFSAERTGGSVSTLTIQRTQQEDSAVYLCASSLPAVLHTQYFGPGTRLTVL.

V usage is TRBV7-8 and J usage is TRBJ2-3; the D gene is possibly TRBD2 (5 bases). The CDR3 runs to 16 residues. V was shortened by 3 bases and J by 2 bases, with 15 bases between the two germline ends. CDR1 and CDR2 (germline): SGHVS, FQNEAQ. The CDR3 here is CASSLGVYGITDTQYF. CDR3 nucleotides: TGTGCCAGCAGCTTGGGAGTATACGGTATCACAGATACGCAGTATTTT.

This sequence joins TRBV25-1 and TRBJ1-3, with 7 bases aligning to TRBD1. This CDR3 spans 17 amino acids. Germline assignment: CDR1 MGHDK and CDR2 SYGVNS. The V gene end was trimmed by 0 bases and the J gene end by 0 bases; junction bases not matched to a gene: 5. CDR3 residues: CASSEYTGTVSGNTIYF. CDR3 sequence (DNA): TGTGCCAGCAGTGAATATACCGGGACAGTCTCTGGAAACACCATATATTTT. The full variable domain, rest sourced from reference TRBV25-1 and TRBJ1-3, is EADIYQTPRYLVIGTGKKITLECSQTMGHDKMYWYQQDPGMELHLIHYSYGVNSTEKGDLSSESTVSRIRTEHFPLTLESARPSHTSQYLCASSEYTGTVSGNTIYFGEGSWLTVV.

The genes are TRBV24-1 and TRBJ2-1, with TRBD1 as a possible D gene (5 bases). Trimming pared 9 bases from V and 7 bases from J, leaving 15 bases between. The CDR3 spans 13 residues. The V gene's germline CDR1 is KGHDR and CDR2 SFDVKD. The CDR3, as DNA: TGTGCCACCCAGGCACGCAGGGCGAATGAGCAGTTCTTC. It yields the protein CATQARRANEQFF.